The following is a T cell receptor (beta chain) sequence with its context. Donors were healthy HIV-negative adults without recent acute infections or vaccinations. This specimen belongs to a study of shared clonotypes between healthy human individuals. Every subset's genomic DNA went evenly onto several immunoSEQ plates. The repertoire was sequenced with immunoSEQ multiplex PCR; TCRdb's copy has only in-frame clones and lacks some. The table lists around 480,000 clones, about three quarters of them singletons, with around 13% in the top ten. The V gene's germline CDR1 is SNHLY and CDR2 FYNNEI. V was clipped by 6 bases and J by 5 bases; unmatched bases: 4. CDR3 length: 14 residues.

Sequenced sample: PBMCs. This rearrangement joins TRBV2 to TRBJ2-3, with 11 bases lining up with TRBD1. The sequence derives from a woman aged 40 to 50 in good health. Some clones in this sample may be carry-over from other donors' samples. This CDR3 is CASRRDRGEDTQYF. As DNA, the CDR3 is TGTGCCAGCAGACGGGACAGGGGGGAAGATACGCAGTATTTT.